This T cell receptor (beta chain) was captured by sequencing in a study of response to subunit inactivated influenza vaccine. The study's findings and limits: Each seasonal influenza vaccination recruits few new T cells, the authors suggested.

This clonotype appeared a single time. Its matching antigen is unknown. Each CDR3 protein gets one entry after TCRdb re-called the RT-PCR reads with MiXCR. The sample contains 300,000 to 350,000 distinct CDR3 sequences, 20% to 25% of which appear only once. Germline CDR1 reads MNHEY; CDR2 reads SMNVEV (reference sequence). The V end was cut by 6 bases, the J end by 0 bases, with 9 bases between. This CDR3 comprises 13 residues. Sequenced material: PBMCs from blood, taken about 20 months after vaccination. The chain employs TRBV27 and TRBJ2-7, with unresolved D. This sequence originates from a man between 50 and 75 years old who received an inactivated influenza vaccine. CDR3 loop: CASRPDFSYEQYF. CDR3 nucleotides: TGTGCCAGCAGACCTGACTTCTCCTACGAGCAGTACTTC.